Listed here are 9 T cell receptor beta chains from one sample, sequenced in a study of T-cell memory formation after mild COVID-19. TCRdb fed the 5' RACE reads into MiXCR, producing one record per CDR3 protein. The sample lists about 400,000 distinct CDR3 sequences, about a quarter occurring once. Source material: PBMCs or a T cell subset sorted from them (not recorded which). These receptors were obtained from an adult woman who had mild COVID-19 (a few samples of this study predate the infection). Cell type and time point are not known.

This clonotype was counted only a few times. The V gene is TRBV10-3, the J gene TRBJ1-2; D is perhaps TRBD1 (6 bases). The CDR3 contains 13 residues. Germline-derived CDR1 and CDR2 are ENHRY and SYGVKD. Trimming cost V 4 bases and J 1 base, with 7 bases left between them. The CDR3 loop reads CAISVDSNYGYTF. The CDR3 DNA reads TGTGCCATCAGTGTGGACAGTAACTATGGCTACACCTTC.

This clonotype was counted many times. The CDR3 sequence: CSVVGGSSYNEQFF. The CDR3 nucleotides are TGCAGCGTTGTTGGCGGGAGCTCCTACAATGAGCAGTTCTTC. V is TRBV29-1 and J is TRBJ2-1, with 7 bases matching TRBD2. The length of the CDR3 is 14 residues. Germline V gene data show CDR1 as SQVTM and CDR2 as ANQGSEA. V gave up 4 bases and J gave up 0 bases; unmatched junction bases: 3.

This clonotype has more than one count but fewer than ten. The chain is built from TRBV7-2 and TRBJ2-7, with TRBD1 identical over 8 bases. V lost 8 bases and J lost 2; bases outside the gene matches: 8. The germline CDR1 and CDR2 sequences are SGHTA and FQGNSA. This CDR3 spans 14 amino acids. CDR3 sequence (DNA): TGTGCCAGCGCTCCAGGGGGCAAAACCTACGAGCAGTACTTC. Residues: CASAPGGKTYEQYF. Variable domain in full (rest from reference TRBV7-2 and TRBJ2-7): GAGVSQSPSNKVTEKGKDVELRCDPISGHTALYWYRQSLGQGLEFLIYFQGNSAPDKSGLPSDRFSAERTGGSVSTLTIQRTQQEDSAVYLCASAPGGKTYEQYFGPGTRLTVT.

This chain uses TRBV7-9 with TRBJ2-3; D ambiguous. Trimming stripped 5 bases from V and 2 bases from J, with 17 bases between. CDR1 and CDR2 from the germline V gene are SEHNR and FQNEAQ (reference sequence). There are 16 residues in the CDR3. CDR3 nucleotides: TGTGCCAGCAGCCTCCTCGGCTACTACCTCACAGATACGCAGTATTTT. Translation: CASSLLGYYLTDTQYF. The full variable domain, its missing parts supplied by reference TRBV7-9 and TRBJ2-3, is DTGVSQNPRHKITKRGQNVTFRCDPISEHNRLYWYRQTLGQGPEFLTYFQNEAQLEKSRLLSDRFSAERPKGSFSTLEIQRTEQGDSAMYLCASSLLGYYLTDTQYFGPGTRLTVL.

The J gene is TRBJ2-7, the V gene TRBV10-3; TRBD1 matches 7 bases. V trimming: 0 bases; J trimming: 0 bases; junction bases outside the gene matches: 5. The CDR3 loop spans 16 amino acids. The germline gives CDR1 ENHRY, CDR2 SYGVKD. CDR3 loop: CAISESDRAGSYEQYF. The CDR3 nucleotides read TGTGCCATCAGTGAGTCCGACAGGGCAGGCTCCTACGAGCAGTACTTC.

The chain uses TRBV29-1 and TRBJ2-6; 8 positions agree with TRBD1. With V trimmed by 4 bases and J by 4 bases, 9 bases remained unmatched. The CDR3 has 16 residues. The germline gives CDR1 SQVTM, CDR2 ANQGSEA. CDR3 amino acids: CSVVRQGASGANVLTF. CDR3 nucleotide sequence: TGCAGCGTTGTTCGTCAGGGGGCTTCGGGGGCCAACGTCCTGACTTTC.

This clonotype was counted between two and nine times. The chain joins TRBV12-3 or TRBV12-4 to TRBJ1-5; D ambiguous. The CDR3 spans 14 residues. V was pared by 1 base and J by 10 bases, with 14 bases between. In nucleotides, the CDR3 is TGTGCCAGCAGTTTAGGAGGCCTGACCGGACCCCAGCATTTT. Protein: CASSLGGLTGPQHF.

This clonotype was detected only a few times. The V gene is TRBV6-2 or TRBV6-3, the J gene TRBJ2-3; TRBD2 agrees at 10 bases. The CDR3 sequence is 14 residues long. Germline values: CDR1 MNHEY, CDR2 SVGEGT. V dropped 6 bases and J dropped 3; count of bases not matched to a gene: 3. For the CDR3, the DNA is TGTGCCAGCAGACTGACTAGCGGGACAGATACGCAGTATTTT. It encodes CASRLTSGTDTQYF.

The CDR3: CASSSEVGYQETQYF. In DNA, the CDR3 is TGTGCCAGCAGTAGCGAGGTGGGCTACCAAGAGACCCAGTACTTC. The chain uses TRBV14 and TRBJ2-5; TRBD2 might be the D (5 bases). CDR3 size: 15 residues. With 6 bases removed from V and 0 bases from J, the gap between germline ends came to 14 bases. The germline V gene encodes CDR1 SGHDN and CDR2 FVKESK.